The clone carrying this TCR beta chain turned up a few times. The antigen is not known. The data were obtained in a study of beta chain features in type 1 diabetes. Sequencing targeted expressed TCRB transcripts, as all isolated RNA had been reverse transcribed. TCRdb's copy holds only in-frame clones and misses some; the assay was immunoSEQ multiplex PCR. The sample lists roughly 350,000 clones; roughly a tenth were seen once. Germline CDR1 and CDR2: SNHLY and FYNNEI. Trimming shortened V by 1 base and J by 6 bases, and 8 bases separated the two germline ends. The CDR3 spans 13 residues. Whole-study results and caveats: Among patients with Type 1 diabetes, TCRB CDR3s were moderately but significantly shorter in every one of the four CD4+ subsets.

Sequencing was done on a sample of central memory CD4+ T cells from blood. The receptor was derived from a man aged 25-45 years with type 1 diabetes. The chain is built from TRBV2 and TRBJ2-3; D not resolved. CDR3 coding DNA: TGTGCCAGCAGTGAAGGGGCCAGCGATACGCAGTATTTT. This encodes CASSEGASDTQYF.